In this sample, the clone carrying this TCR beta chain turned up many times. Antigen specificity is unknown. Sequencing used immunoSEQ multiplex PCR; TCRdb keeps in-frame clones, though not all of them. The table shows 800,000 to 1,200,000 clones, with 75% to 80% occurring only once. This record belongs to a study of shared clonotypes between healthy human individuals. Into CD45RA+ naive and CD45RA-negative memory subsets, the CD4+ cells were split. Study-wide results and caveats: Rarefaction showed that sequencing of sorted subsets was incomplete (despite large depth). Non-shared clonotypes showed lower generation probabilities than clonotypes common to all four donors. The study drew on few donors, limiting represented genetic and exposure-history diversity.

There are 13 residues in the CDR3. V lost 5 bases and J lost 1, with 8 bases in between. Germline CDR1 reads SGHRS; CDR2 reads YFSETQ. The chain carries TRBV5-1 and TRBJ2-3, with D possibly being TRBD2 (5 bases). The TCR sequence derives from a young man in good health. Some clones in this sample may be carry-over from other donors' samples. The sequenced material came from memory CD4+ T cells from PBMCs. The sample's subset: CD45RA-negative fraction. The CDR3 sequence is CASRDSGTDTQYF. The CDR3 nucleotides read TGCGCCAGCAGAGATAGCGGCACAGATACGCAGTATTTT.